This T cell receptor (beta chain) is from a study of cytomegalovirus exposure and HLA in healthy donors. Germline CDR1 reads LNHDA; CDR2 reads SQIVND (reference sequence). The J segment lost 0 bases and the V segment lost 10 bases, leaving 10 bases of the junction unmatched. The CDR3 consists of 16 residues. In the case of this clone: Antigen specificity is unknown.

Study results and limitations: Certain sequence variants were highly shared and formed a cluster, and this cluster was likely a sequencing artifact. CMV antigen specificity of three CMV-associated chains was confirmed in vitro.

It was with 60 Vbeta and 13 Jbeta primers that the PCR ran. Generated by immunoSEQ multiplex PCR, the TCRdb table keeps only in-frame clones and is missing some. The data contain under 200,000 clones, more than 65% of them singletons. Donors in the study were healthy people who gave bone marrow. This rearrangement joins TRBV19 to TRBJ2-2; 8 nucleotides align to TRBD2. Sequenced sample: PBMCs. The sequence was collected from a man in his forties in good health and CMV-seropositive. The CDR3 is CATLSRGLANTGELFF. In DNA form, the CDR3 reads TGTGCCACCCTTAGCCGGGGACTAGCGAACACCGGGGAGCTGTTTTTT.